This T cell receptor (beta chain) was identified during a study of graft-versus-host responses after intestinal transplantation. At the level of the study: As for transplant type, recipients had multivisceral, liver-intestinal, or isolated intestinal grafts. Every one of the recipients received anti-thymocyte globulin induction and afterwards took tacrolimus and steroids for roughly three years. Findings and limits, study-wide: Analysis identified GvH clones in recipient marrow, with some appearing first in ileum or blood. Among circulating GvH clones, peak levels were associated with early post-transplant declines in HvG clones.

Per germline, CDR1 WNHNN and CDR2 SYGVQD (reference sequence). Trimming removed 7 bases at V and 2 bases at J, with 15 bases between. The CDR3 length is 14 residues. Profiled with immunoSEQ multiplex PCR; TCRdb holds only in-frame clones, not every one. Of more than 95,000 clones listed, about 90% are singletons. This clone was picked up a small number of times. Its antigen remains unidentified. The gene calls are TRBV10-1 and TRBJ2-7; D gene ambiguous. This TCR came from a human donor who received an intestinal transplant. Source: unstimulated CD4+ T cells sorted from spleen or lymph node cells, taken before intestinal transplant. CDR3 DNA: TGCGCCAGCATCCTGGGCGGCAGGCCCTACGAGCAGTACTTC. As protein: CASILGGRPYEQYF.